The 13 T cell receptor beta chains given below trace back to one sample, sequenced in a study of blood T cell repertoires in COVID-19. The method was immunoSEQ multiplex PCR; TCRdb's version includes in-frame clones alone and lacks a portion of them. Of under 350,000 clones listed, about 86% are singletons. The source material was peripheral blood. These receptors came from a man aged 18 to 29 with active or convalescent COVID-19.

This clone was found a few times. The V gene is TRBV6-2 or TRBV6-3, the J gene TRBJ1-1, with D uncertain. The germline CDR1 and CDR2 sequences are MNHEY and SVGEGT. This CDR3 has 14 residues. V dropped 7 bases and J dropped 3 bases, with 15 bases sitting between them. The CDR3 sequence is CASTPRVPDTEAFF. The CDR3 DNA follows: TGTGCCAGCACCCCACGGGTTCCGGACACTGAAGCTTTCTTT.

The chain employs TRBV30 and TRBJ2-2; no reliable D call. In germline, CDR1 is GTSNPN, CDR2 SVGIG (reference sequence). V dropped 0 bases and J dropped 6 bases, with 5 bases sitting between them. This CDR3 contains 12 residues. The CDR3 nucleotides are TGTGCCTGGAGTGTTAGAGCCGGGGAGCTGTTTTTT. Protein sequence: CAWSVRAGELFF.

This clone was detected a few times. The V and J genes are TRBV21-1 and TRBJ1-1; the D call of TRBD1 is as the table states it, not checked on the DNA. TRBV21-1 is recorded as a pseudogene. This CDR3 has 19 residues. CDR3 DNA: TGTGCCAGCAGCAAAGGTGACCGACAGGAAACTATTATGAACACTGAAGCTTTCTTT. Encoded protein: CASSKGDRQETIMNTEAFF.

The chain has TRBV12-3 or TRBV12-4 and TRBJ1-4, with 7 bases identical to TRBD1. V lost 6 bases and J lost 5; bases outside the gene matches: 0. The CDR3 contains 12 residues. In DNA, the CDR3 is TGTGCCAGCAGGGGACAGAATGAAAAACTGTTTTTT. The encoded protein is CASRGQNEKLFF.

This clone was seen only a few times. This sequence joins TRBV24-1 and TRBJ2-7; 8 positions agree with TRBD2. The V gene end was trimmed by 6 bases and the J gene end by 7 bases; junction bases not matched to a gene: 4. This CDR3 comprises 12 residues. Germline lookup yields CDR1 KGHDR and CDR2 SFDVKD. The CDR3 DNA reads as TGTGCCACCAGTAGCGGGAGTTATGAGCAGTACTTC. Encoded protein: CATSSGSYEQYF.

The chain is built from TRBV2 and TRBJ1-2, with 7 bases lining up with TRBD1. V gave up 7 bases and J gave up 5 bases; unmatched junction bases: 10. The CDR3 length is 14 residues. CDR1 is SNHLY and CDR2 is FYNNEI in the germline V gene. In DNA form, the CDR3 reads TGTGCCAGCACCAGCTCGGGGACAGTATATGGCTACACCTTC. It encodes CASTSSGTVYGYTF. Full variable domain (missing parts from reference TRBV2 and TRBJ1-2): EPEVTQTPSHQVTQMGQEVILRCVPISNHLYFYWYRQILGQKVEFLVSFYNNEISEKSEIFDDQFSVERPDGSNFTLKIRSTKLEDSAMYFCASTSSGTVYGYTFGSGTRLTVV.

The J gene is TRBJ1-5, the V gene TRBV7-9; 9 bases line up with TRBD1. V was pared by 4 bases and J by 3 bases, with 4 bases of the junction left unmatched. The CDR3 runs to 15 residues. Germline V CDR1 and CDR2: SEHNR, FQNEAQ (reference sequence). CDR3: CASSSTGGLNQPQHF. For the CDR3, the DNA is TGTGCCAGCAGCTCTACAGGGGGCCTCAATCAGCCCCAGCATTTT.

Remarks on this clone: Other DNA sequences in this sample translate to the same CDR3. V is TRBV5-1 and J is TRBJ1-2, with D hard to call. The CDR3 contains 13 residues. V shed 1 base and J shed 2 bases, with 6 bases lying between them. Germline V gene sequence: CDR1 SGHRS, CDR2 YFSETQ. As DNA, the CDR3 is TGCGCCAGCAGCTTGTCGACAAACTATGGCTACACCTTC. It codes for CASSLSTNYGYTF. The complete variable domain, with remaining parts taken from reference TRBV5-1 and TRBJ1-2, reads KAGVTQTPRYLIKTRGQQVTLSCSPISGHRSVSWYQQTPGQGLQFLFEYFSETQRNKGNFPGRFSGRQFSNSRSEMNVSTLELGDSALYLCASSLSTNYGYTFGSGTRLTVV.

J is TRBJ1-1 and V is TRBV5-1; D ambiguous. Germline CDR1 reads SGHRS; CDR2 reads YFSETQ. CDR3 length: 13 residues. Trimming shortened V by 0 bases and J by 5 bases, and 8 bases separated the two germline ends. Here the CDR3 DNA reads TGCGCCAGCAGCTTGGTAGCGGGGACTGAAGCTTTCTTT. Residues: CASSLVAGTEAFF.

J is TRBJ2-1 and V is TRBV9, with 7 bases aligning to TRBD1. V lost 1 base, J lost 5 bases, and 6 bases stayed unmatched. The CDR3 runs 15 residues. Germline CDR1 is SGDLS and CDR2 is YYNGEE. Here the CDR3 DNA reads TGTGCCAGCAGCGTACACGGGACAGAGAACAATGAGCAGTTCTTC. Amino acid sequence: CASSVHGTENNEQFF.

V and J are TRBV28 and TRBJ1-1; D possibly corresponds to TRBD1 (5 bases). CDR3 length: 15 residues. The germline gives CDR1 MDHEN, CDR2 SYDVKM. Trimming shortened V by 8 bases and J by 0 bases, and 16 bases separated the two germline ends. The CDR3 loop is CASHRGGSMNTEAFF. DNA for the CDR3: TGTGCCAGCCACCGGGGGGGGTCAATGAACACTGAAGCTTTCTTT. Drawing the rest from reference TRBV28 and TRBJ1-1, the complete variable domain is DVKVTQSSRYLVKRTGEKVFLECVQDMDHENMFWYRQDPGLGLRLIYFSYDVKMKEKGDIPEGYSVSREKKERFSLILESASTNQTSMYLCASHRGGSMNTEAFFGQGTRLTVV.

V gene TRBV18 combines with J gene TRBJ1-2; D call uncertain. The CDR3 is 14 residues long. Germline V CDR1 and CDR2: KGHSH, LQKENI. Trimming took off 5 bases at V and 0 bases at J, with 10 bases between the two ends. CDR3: CASSETEANYGYTF. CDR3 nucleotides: TGTGCCAGCTCAGAGACTGAAGCTAACTATGGCTACACCTTC.

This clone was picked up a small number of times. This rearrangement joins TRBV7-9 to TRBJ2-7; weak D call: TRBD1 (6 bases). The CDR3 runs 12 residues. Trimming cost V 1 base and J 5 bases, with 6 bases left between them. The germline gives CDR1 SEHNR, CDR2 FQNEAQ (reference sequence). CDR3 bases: TGTGCCAGCAGCTTAGGGGGGCACGAGCAGTACTTC. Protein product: CASSLGGHEQYF.